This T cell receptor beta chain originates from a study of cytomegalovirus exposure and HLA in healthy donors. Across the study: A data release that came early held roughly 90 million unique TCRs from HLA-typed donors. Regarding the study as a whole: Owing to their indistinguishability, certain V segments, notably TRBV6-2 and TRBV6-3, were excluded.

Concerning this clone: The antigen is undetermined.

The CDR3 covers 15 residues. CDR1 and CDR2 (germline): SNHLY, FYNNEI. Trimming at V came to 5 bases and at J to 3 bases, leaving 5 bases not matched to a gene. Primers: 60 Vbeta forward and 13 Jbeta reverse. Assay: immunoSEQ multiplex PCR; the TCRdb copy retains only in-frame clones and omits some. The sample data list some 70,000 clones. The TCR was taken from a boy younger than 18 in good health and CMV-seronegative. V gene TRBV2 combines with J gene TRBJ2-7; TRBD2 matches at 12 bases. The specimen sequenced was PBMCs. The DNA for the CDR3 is TGTGCCAGCAGTTCCGGGACTAGCGGGTTCTACGAGCAGTACTTC. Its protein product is CASSSGTSGFYEQYF.